One and the same sample provided the 17 T cell receptor beta chains below, sequenced in a study of blood T cells in healthy people across ages. With a J-beta primer mix and a sample-barcoded 5' primer, a second PCR ran about 7 to 11 cycles. MiXCR, applied by TCRdb to the 5' RACE reads, yields one record per CDR3 protein. The profile shows about 1 million distinct CDR3 sequences, 40% to 55% of them singletons. The sequenced sample consisted of blood. The receptors were sampled from a woman aged 60 to 75 in good health.

This clonotype was counted between two and nine times. The V gene is TRBV6-1, the J gene TRBJ2-5; the D gene could be TRBD1 or TRBD2 (5 bases each). Looked up from germline, CDR1 is MNHNS and CDR2 is SASEGT. There are 10 residues in the CDR3. Trimming left V 2 bases short and J 13 bases short, with 8 bases between. CDR3 in DNA: TGTGCCAGCAGTGAATGGGGGTCGTACTTC. It is translated as CASSEWGSYF.

This clonotype has more than one count but fewer than ten. J is TRBJ1-2 and V is TRBV6-1; D is ambiguous. Trimming pared 3 bases from V and 8 bases from J, leaving 13 bases between. Germline CDR1 is MNHNS and CDR2 is SASEGT. CDR3 length equals 13 residues. Here the CDR3 reads CASSETEASGYTF. CDR3 nucleotides: TGTGCCAGCAGTGAGACGGAGGCTTCGGGCTACACCTTC.

Here the CDR3 reads CASSLGLAGGGISYEQYF. The CDR3 region has the DNA TGTGCCAGCAGTTTAGGACTAGCGGGAGGAGGGATCTCCTACGAGCAGTACTTC. The chain carries TRBV27 and TRBJ2-7; 14 bases align to TRBD2. Germline lookup yields CDR1 MNHEY and CDR2 SMNVEV (reference sequence). J was trimmed by 0 bases and V by 2 bases; bases with no gene match: 6. The CDR3 consists of 18 residues.

On this clonotype itself: One junction end does not reproduce the germline sequence, and a read error may be involved. This CDR3 reads CAISESGDTRFSYERYF. DNA for the CDR3: TGTGCCATCAGTGAGTCGGGTGACACTCGGTTCTCCTACGAGCGGTACTTC. J is TRBJ2-7 and V is TRBV10-3; D not certain. Germline V gene lookup returns CDR1 ENHRY and CDR2 SYGVKD. The CDR3 spans 17 residues.

The rearrangement links TRBV7-8 to TRBJ1-2, with a tentative D call TRBD1 (5 bases). The CDR3 is made up of 13 amino acids. Trimming pared 2 bases from V and 4 bases from J, leaving 8 bases between. Germline-derived CDR1 and CDR2 are SGHVS and FQNEAQ. CDR3 coding DNA: TGTGCCAGCAGCTTACAGGGCCTCTATGGCTACACCTTC. It yields the protein CASSLQGLYGYTF.

In regard to this clonotype: A read error may produce the germline difference seen at one junction end. The chain has TRBV5-6 and TRBJ2-5, with TRBD2 matching 15 bases. The CDR3 sequence is 17 residues long. CDR1 and CDR2 from the germline V gene are SGHDT and YYEEEE. The CDR3 loop is CACSVPRWGLAGGTQYF. CDR3 nucleotide sequence: TGTGCCTGCAGCGTTCCCCGGTGGGGACTAGCGGGAGGGACCCAGTACTTC. The variable domain in full, with the rest retrieved from reference TRBV5-6 and TRBJ2-5, is DAGVTQSPTHLIKTRGQQVTLRCSPKSGHDTVSWYQQALGQGPQFIFQYYEEEERQRGNFPDRFSGHQFPNYSSELNVNALLLGDSALYLCACSVPRWGLAGGTQYFGPGTRLLVL.

This chain joins TRBV20-1 and TRBJ2-1, with D possibly called TRBD1 or TRBD2 (5 bases each). The length of the CDR3 is 15 residues. V lost 0 bases, J lost 8 bases, and 17 bases lay in between. The germline gives CDR1 DFQATT, CDR2 SNEGSKA (reference sequence). The CDR3 loop reads CSARDLYGTPYEQFF. CDR3 in DNA: TGCAGTGCTAGAGATCTTTACGGGACCCCCTATGAGCAGTTCTTC.

This clonotype occurred a few times. The V gene is TRBV7-3, the J gene TRBJ2-5; D is perhaps TRBD2 (6 bases). V lost 5 bases, J lost 11 bases, and 21 bases lay in between. Germline CDR1 SGHTA, CDR2 FQGTGA. This CDR3 is 14 amino acids long. CDR3 DNA: TGTGCCAGCAGCACGTCTCACGGGAGCAGGGAGCAGTACTTC. Amino acid sequence: CASSTSHGSREQYF.

V gene TRBV7-9 combines with J gene TRBJ1-5, with D possibly being TRBD1 (5 bases). V was trimmed by 2 bases and J by 8 bases, leaving 13 bases between them. Germline loops: CDR1 SEHNR, CDR2 FQNEAQ (reference sequence). The CDR3 is made up of 14 amino acids. CDR3 sequence: CASSLQGVKEPQHF. CDR3 nucleotide sequence: TGTGCCAGCAGCTTACAAGGGGTTAAGGAGCCCCAGCATTTT. The entire variable domain, with the rest obtained from reference TRBV7-9 and TRBJ1-5, is as follows: DTGVSQNPRHKITKRGQNVTFRCDPISEHNRLYWYRQTLGQGPEFLTYFQNEAQLEKSRLLSDRFSAERPKGSFSTLEIQRTEQGDSAMYLCASSLQGVKEPQHFGDGTRLSIL.

The V call is TRBV7-8, the J call TRBJ1-2; TRBD1 matches 7 bases. The V and J ends lost 3 bases and 3 bases, in that order; junction bases with no gene match: 4. The CDR3 loop spans 14 amino acids. Germline V gene data show CDR1 as SGHVS and CDR2 as FQNEAQ. The CDR3 sequence is CASSLQTGDYGYTF. As DNA, the CDR3 is TGTGCCAGCAGCTTGCAAACAGGGGACTATGGCTACACCTTC.

This chain links TRBV10-2 with TRBJ2-4, with D unclear. Germline-derived CDR1 and CDR2 are WSHSY and SAAADI. This CDR3 contains 11 residues. V lost 0 bases to trimming and J lost 13 bases, with 7 bases between them. CDR3 residues: CASSESDGQYF. The CDR3, as DNA: TGCGCCAGCAGTGAGTCGGACGGGCAGTACTTC.

This clonotype was seen a handful of times. The CDR3 is CASRDGTDYAYEQYF. CDR3 DNA: TGTGCCAGCAGGGACGGGACAGACTATGCCTACGAGCAGTACTTC. The rearrangement joins TRBV7-2 to TRBJ2-7; the match to TRBD1 covers 7 bases. The length of the CDR3 is 15 residues. V lost 6 bases to trimming and J lost 2 bases; unmatched junction nucleotides: 10. Germline CDR1 is SGHTA and CDR2 is FQGNSA.

This chain connects TRBV20-1 to TRBJ2-1, with D unclear. Germline CDR1 and CDR2: DFQATT and SNEGSKA (reference sequence). The CDR3 extends over 12 amino acids. V was shortened by 4 bases and J by 6 bases, with 10 bases between the two germline ends. The CDR3 nucleotides read TGCAGTGCTACGATCACTTTCAATGAGCAGTTCTTC. This sequence encodes CSATITFNEQFF.

The V and J genes are TRBV12-3 or TRBV12-4 and TRBJ2-7, with D uncertain. The CDR3 is made up of 12 amino acids. Trimming took 5 bases from V and 3 from J, leaving 8 bases between them. CDR3 nucleotide sequence: TGTGCCAGCAGTCTGATACTCTACGAGCAGTACTTC. Translated: CASSLILYEQYF.

The rearrangement links TRBV20-1 to TRBJ1-5; 7 bases are a match to TRBD1. Germline CDR1 is DFQATT and CDR2 is SNEGSKA (reference sequence). The junction had 7 bases not matched to a gene; V was cut back by 4 bases and J by 4 bases. The CDR3 totals 14 residues. The CDR3 region has the DNA TGCAGTGCTACCGGGACAGTCGAAAATCAGCCCCAGCATTTT. Its translation: CSATGTVENQPQHF.

This clonotype was picked up a small number of times. The J gene is TRBJ2-1, the V gene TRBV5-1, with 7 bases that match TRBD2. From germline, CDR1 is SGHRS and CDR2 YFSETQ. This CDR3 comprises 14 residues. J gave up 9 bases and V 4 bases, and 10 bases lay outside the gene matches. The CDR3 loop is CASSPTTSYGEQFF. CDR3 coding DNA: TGCGCCAGCAGCCCGACGACTAGCTACGGTGAGCAGTTCTTC.

This chain connects TRBV29-1 to TRBJ2-1, with a possible D match to TRBD1 (5 bases). The germline gives CDR1 SQVTM, CDR2 ANQGSEA. The length of the CDR3 is 12 residues. V was shortened by 6 bases and J by 6 bases, with 12 bases between the two germline ends. CDR3 loop: CSVGHVGNEQFF. The CDR3 DNA follows: TGCAGCGTCGGACATGTAGGCAATGAGCAGTTCTTC.